The 14 T cell receptor beta chains reported below all come from one sample, sequenced in a study of control samples from healthy donors and cancer patients. The data were produced by immunoSEQ multiplex PCR, yet TCRdb's version contains in-frame clones alone and is incomplete. The sample contains about 65,000 clones, about nine tenths of which appear only once. Sequenced sample: PBMCs. All receptors come from a woman between 45 and 65 years old with colorectal cancer.

The chain has TRBV19 and TRBJ1-1, with unresolved D. V was cut by 8 bases and J by 5 bases, with 12 bases left in between. From germline, CDR1 is LNHDA and CDR2 SQIVND (reference sequence). The CDR3 is 12 amino acids. CDR3 DNA sequence: TGTGCCAGTGTCATAGGGAATACTGAAGCTTTCTTT. Translating it yields CASVIGNTEAFF.

This chain uses TRBV5-6 with TRBJ1-5; no definite D call. Germline CDR1 reads SGHDT; CDR2 reads YYEEEE. This CDR3 has 15 amino acids. V lost 4 bases and J lost 0, with 11 bases in between. The CDR3 is CASSPGPYSNQPQHF. The CDR3 coding sequence is TGTGCCAGCAGCCCCGGCCCGTATAGCAATCAGCCCCAGCATTTT.

This chain uses TRBV15 with TRBJ1-3; 9 bases map to TRBD1. CDR1 LNHNV and CDR2 YYDKDF come from the germline V gene (reference sequence). There are 15 residues in the CDR3. The junction had 4 bases not matched to a gene; V was cut back by 3 bases and J by 4 bases. The CDR3 sequence is CATSRDRGEGNTIYF. The DNA of the CDR3 is TGTGCCACCAGCAGGGACAGGGGTGAAGGAAACACCATATATTTT.

V gene TRBV2 combines with J gene TRBJ1-2; 10 bases agree with TRBD1. CDR3 length: 13 amino acids. Germline lookup yields CDR1 SNHLY and CDR2 FYNNEI. V shed 6 bases, J shed 8 bases, and the junction held 6 bases outside the gene matches. As DNA, the CDR3 is TGTGCCAGCAGGGAGAGGACAGGGGGAGGCTACACCTTC. It codes for CASRERTGGGYTF.

The V gene is TRBV6-5, the J gene TRBJ2-7; D possibly matches TRBD1 or TRBD2 (5 bases each). This CDR3 is built from 16 residues. Germline values: CDR1 MNHEY, CDR2 SVGAGI. V shed 3 bases and J shed 2 bases, with 17 bases lying between them. CDR3 DNA: TGTGCCAGCAGTTATAGCCGGGACGGATATACCTACGAGCAGTACTTC. Its translation is CASSYSRDGYTYEQYF.

CDR3 in amino acids: CASSFLSRTDASYEQYF. The DNA of the CDR3 is TGCGCCAGCAGCTTTCTAAGCCGTACAGACGCATCCTACGAGCAGTACTTC. The chain has TRBV5-1 and TRBJ2-7; unclear D gene. The CDR3 length is 17 residues. CDR1 and CDR2 (germline): SGHRS, YFSETQ. The germline V and J ends were trimmed by 2 bases and 1 base, with 19 bases remaining between them.

V usage is TRBV20-1 and J usage is TRBJ2-5; D is unresolved. CDR3 size: 11 residues. CDR1 is DFQATT and CDR2 is SNEGSKA in the germline V gene (reference sequence). V lost 2 bases, J lost 5 bases, and 6 bases lay in between. Here the CDR3 reads CSARNTETQYF. The CDR3 DNA is TGCAGTGCTAGAAACACGGAGACCCAGTACTTC.

J is TRBJ1-2 and V is TRBV28, with D maybe TRBD1 (5 bases). CDR1 and CDR2 (germline): MDHEN, SYDVKM. CDR3 length: 16 residues. The V and J ends lost 6 bases and 5 bases respectively, with 22 bases between them. CDR3 nucleotides: TGTGCCAGCAGGTCACGAAACCGCAGGGATTTTTATGGCTACACCTTC. The encoded protein is CASRSRNRRDFYGYTF.

The chain recombines TRBV24-1 with TRBJ1-1, with 9 positions matching TRBD1. The CDR3 runs 22 residues. With V trimmed by 3 bases and J by 1 base, 23 bases remained unmatched. Germline CDR1 KGHDR, CDR2 SFDVKD. CDR3 in amino acids: CATSDDAPGPGTGSIGNTEAFF. The CDR3 nucleotides read TGTGCCACCAGTGATGACGCCCCGGGCCCCGGGACAGGGTCTATCGGGAACACTGAAGCTTTCTTT.

The chain joins TRBV2 to TRBJ2-5; 8 bases line up with TRBD1. This CDR3 comprises 15 residues. V was clipped by 11 bases and J by 4 bases; unmatched bases: 15. Germline CDR1 is SNHLY and CDR2 is FYNNEI. The CDR3 loop is CAGQWGRGPAETQYF. For the CDR3, the DNA is TGTGCCGGCCAATGGGGCAGGGGGCCGGCAGAGACCCAGTACTTC.

This chain joins TRBV5-4 and TRBJ2-2, with 7 bases matching TRBD1. V trimming: 3 bases; J trimming: 0 bases; junction bases outside the gene matches: 2. CDR3 length: 15 residues. Germline V gene data show CDR1 as SGHNT and CDR2 as YYREEE (reference sequence). CDR3 coding DNA: TGTGCCAGCAGCTCGGGGACAGCGAACACCGGGGAGCTGTTTTTT. This sequence encodes CASSSGTANTGELFF.

Only one count was recorded for this clone. The chain uses TRBV24-1 and TRBJ2-7, with D perhaps being TRBD1 or TRBD2 (5 bases each). Germline CDR1 KGHDR, CDR2 SFDVKD. There are 15 residues in the CDR3. Trimming cost V 5 bases and J 2 bases, with 15 bases left between them. The CDR3 loop reads CATSGDRDQPYEQYF. For the CDR3, the DNA is TGTGCCACCAGTGGCGACCGGGACCAACCCTACGAGCAGTACTTC.

The chain couples TRBV5-6 to TRBJ1-1; D gene unclear. Germline V lookup: CDR1 SGHDT, CDR2 YYEEEE. The length of the CDR3 is 13 residues. The germline V and J ends were trimmed by 4 bases and 0 bases, with 7 bases remaining between them. The CDR3 sequence is CASSAKVNTEAFF. The CDR3 DNA reads as TGTGCCAGCAGCGCCAAGGTGAACACTGAAGCTTTCTTT.

This clone was picked up one time. The rearrangement joins TRBV29-1 to TRBJ2-7; 10 positions agree with TRBD1. J was trimmed by 6 bases and V by 7 bases; bases with no gene match: 9. The CDR3 spans 13 residues. Germline V lookup: CDR1 SQVTM, CDR2 ANQGSEA. The CDR3, as DNA: TGCAGCGGCCGGGGACAGGGGCTCTCCGAGCAGTACTTC. Its translation is CSGRGQGLSEQYF.